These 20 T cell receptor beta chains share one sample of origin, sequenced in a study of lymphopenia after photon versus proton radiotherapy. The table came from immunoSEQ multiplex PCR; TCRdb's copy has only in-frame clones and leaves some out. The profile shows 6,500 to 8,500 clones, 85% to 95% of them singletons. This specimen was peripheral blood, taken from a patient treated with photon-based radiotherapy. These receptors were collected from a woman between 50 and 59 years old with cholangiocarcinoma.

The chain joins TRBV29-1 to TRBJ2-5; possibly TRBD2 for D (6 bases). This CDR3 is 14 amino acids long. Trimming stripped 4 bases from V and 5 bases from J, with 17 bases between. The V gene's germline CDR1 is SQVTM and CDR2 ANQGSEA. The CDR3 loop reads CSVGGGAGVETQYF. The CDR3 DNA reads TGCAGCGTTGGAGGAGGGGCCGGTGTTGAGACCCAGTACTTC.

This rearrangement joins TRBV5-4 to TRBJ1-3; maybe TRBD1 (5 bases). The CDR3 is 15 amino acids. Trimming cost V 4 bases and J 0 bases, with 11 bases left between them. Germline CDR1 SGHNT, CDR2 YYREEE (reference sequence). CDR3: CASSLRGVSGNTIYF. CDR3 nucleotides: TGTGCCAGCAGCCTCCGAGGGGTCTCTGGAAACACCATATATTTT.

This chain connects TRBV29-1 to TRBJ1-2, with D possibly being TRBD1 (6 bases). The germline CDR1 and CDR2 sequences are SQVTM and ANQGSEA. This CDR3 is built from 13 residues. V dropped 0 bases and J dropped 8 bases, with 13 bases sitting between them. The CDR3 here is CSVEEGTSAGYTF. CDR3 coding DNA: TGCAGCGTTGAAGAGGGGACATCGGCCGGCTACACCTTC.

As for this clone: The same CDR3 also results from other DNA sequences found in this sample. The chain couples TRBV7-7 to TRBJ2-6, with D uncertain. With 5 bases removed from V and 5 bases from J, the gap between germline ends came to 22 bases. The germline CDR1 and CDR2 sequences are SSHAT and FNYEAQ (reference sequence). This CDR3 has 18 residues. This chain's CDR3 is CASSLLGVPQSRANVLTF. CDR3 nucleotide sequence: TGTGCCAGCAGCCTGTTAGGAGTGCCACAAAGTCGGGCCAACGTCCTGACTTTC.

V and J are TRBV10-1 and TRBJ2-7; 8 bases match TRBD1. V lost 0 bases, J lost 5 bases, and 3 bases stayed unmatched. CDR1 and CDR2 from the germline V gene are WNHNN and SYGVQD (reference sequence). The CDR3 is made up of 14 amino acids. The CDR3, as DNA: TGCGCCAGCAGTGAGTCGGGCAGGGGGCACGAGCAGTACTTC. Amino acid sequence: CASSESGRGHEQYF.

The CDR3 sequence: CASSLGSQGRTEAFF. The CDR3 nucleotides are TGTGCCAGCAGCTTAGGTTCCCAGGGAAGGACTGAAGCTTTCTTT. The chain is built from TRBV7-2 and TRBJ1-1, with D possibly matching TRBD1 (5 bases). This CDR3 spans 15 amino acids. Germline CDR1 reads SGHTA; CDR2 reads FQGNSA. The V gene lost 1 base and the J gene lost 5 bases, with 14 bases spanning the gap.

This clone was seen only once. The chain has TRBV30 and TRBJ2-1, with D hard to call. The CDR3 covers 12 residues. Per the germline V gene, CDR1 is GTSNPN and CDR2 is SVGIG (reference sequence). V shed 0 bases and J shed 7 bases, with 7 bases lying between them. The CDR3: CAWSVPQNEQFF. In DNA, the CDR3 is TGTGCCTGGAGTGTACCGCAAAATGAGCAGTTCTTC.

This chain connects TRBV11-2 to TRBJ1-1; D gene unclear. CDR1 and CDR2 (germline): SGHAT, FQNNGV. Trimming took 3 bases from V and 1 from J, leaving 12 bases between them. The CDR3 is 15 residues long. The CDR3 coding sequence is TGTGCCAGCAGCTTGGGTTATCGTAAGAACACTGAAGCTTTCTTT. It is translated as CASSLGYRKNTEAFF.

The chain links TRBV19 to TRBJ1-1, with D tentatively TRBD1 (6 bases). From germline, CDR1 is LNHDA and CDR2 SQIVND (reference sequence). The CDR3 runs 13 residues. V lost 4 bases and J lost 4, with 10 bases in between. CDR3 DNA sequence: TGTGCCAGTAGTAGAAGGGGGGTCACTGAAGCTTTCTTT. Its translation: CASSRRGVTEAFF.

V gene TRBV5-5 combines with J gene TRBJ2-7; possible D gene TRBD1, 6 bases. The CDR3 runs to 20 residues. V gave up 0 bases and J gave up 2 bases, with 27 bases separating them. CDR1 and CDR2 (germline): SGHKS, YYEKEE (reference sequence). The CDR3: CASSLARLETGTVGAYEQYF. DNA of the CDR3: TGTGCCAGCAGCTTGGCCAGATTAGAGACAGGAACAGTCGGGGCCTACGAGCAGTACTTC.

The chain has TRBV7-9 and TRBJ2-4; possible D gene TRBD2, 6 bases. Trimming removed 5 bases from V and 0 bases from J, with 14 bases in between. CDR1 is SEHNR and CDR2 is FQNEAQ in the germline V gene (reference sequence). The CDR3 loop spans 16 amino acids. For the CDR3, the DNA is TGTGCCAGCAGCGCCGGGGCGGGAATAGCCAAAAACATTCAGTACTTC. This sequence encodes CASSAGAGIAKNIQYF.

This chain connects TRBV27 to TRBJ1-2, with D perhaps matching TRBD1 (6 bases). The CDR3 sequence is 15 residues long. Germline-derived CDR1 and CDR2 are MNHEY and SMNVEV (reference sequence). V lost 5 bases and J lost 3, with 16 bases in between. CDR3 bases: TGTGCCAGCAGTGAAATATACAGGGTTGACTATGGCTACACCTTC. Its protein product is CASSEIYRVDYGYTF.

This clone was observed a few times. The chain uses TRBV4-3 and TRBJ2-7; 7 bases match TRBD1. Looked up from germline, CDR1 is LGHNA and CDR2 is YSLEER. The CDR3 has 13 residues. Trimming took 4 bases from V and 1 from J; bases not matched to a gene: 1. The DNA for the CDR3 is TGCGCCAGCAGCCCAGGGGGATCCTACGAGCAGTACTTC. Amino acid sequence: CASSPGGSYEQYF.

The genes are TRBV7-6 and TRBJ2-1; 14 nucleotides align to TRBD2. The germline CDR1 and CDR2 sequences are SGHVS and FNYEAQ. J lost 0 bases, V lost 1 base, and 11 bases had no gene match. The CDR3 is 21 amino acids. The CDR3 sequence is CASSLEVWGLAGASSYNEQFF. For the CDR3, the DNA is TGTGCCAGCAGCTTAGAGGTGTGGGGACTAGCGGGGGCCAGCTCCTACAATGAGCAGTTCTTC.

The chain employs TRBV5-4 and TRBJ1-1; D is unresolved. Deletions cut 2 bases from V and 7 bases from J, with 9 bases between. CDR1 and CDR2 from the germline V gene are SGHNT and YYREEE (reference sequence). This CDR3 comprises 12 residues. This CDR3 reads CASSFLGREAFF. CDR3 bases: TGTGCCAGCAGCTTCCTCGGCCGTGAAGCTTTCTTT.

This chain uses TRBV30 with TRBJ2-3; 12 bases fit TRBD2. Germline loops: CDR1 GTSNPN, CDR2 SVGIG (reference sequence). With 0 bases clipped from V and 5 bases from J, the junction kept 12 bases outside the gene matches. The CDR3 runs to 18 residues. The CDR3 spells CAWSVKGLAGGLGDTQYF. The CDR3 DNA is TGTGCCTGGAGTGTAAAGGGGCTAGCGGGGGGGCTAGGAGATACGCAGTATTTT.

The CDR3 sequence is CSVEDRGRETQYF. CDR3 nucleotide sequence: TGCAGCGTTGAAGATCGGGGGCGAGAGACCCAGTACTTC. The J gene is TRBJ2-5, the V gene TRBV29-1; D is possibly TRBD1 or TRBD2 (6 bases each). Germline CDR1 reads SQVTM; CDR2 reads ANQGSEA. Trimming shortened V by 0 bases and J by 4 bases, and 9 bases separated the two germline ends. CDR3 size: 13 residues.

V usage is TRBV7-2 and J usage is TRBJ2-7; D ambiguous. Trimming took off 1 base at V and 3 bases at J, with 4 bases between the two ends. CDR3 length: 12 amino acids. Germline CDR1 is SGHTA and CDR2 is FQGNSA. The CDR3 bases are TGTGCCAGCAGCTTAGACCACTACGAGCAGTACTTC. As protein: CASSLDHYEQYF.

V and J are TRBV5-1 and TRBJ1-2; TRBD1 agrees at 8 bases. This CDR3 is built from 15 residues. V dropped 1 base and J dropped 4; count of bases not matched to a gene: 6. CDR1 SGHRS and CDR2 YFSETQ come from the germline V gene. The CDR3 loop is CASSLTGTGGYGYTF. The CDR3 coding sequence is TGCGCCAGCAGCTTGACCGGGACAGGCGGCTATGGCTACACCTTC.

The CDR3 reads CASSLWTANTEAFF. The CDR3 DNA follows: TGTGCCAGTAGTCTCTGGACAGCGAACACTGAAGCTTTCTTT. This chain uses TRBV19 with TRBJ1-1; possible D gene TRBD1, 6 bases. Germline V CDR1 and CDR2: LNHDA, SQIVND (reference sequence). The CDR3 totals 14 residues. Trimming took 5 bases from V and 1 from J, leaving 11 bases between them.